A single TCR beta chain is shown here with its context. Its antigen remains unknown. Profiling relied on immunoSEQ multiplex PCR, and the TCRdb table lists in-frame clones only, not all of them. The top ten hold 13% to 15% of the sample, which has around 11,000 clones, 65% to 85% seen once. The CDR3 is 13 amino acids. Trimming at V came to 9 bases and at J to 4 bases, leaving 4 bases not matched to a gene. Germline lookup yields CDR1 ENHRY and CDR2 SYGVKD. This sample was taken from a study of OX40 agonist ivuxolimab in advanced cancers. Notes on the study in general: Compared with others, partial responders at 0.1-3.0 mg/kg displayed clonal expansion among the lowest. At 0.1 to 3.0 mg/kg, clonal expansion of CD4+ and CD8+ blood T cells had occurred by week 6.

This TCR came from an adult with an advanced solid tumor such as melanoma, head and neck, liver or kidney cancer. This rearrangement joins TRBV10-3 to TRBJ2-7; 12 nucleotides line up with TRBD2. Here the sequenced sample was CD4+ or CD8+ T cells sorted from blood, taken in a trial of the OX40 agonist ivuxolimab. The CDR3 DNA reads as TGTGCCATTCTGACTAGCGGGAGTTACGAGCAGTACTTC. It codes for CAILTSGSYEQYF.